The 25 T cell receptor beta chains in this list originate from one sample, sequenced in a study of vaccination and CD4 T cells after COVID-19. The assay that was used to sequence DNA from cultured CD4+ T cells was the Oncomine TCR Beta short-read assay. TCRdb recomputed calls from the PCR reads with MiXCR, one row per CDR3 protein. The sample lists a few thousand distinct CDR3 sequences; around 30% were seen once. What these receptors recognize is not known. Specified treatment: roughly ten-day PBMC culture with coronavirus spike peptide pools or control peptides (ViraFEST assay). Ahead of the COVID-19 pandemic (2011-2018), the CD4+ T cells of the unexposed donor were collected. Sequenced material: CD4+ T cells from blood, cultured in vitro. All receptors derive from a human donor in good health.

This clonotype was observed a handful of times. J is TRBJ2-2 and V is TRBV11-1; 9 bases align to TRBD2. This CDR3 spans 14 amino acids. V was clipped by 3 bases and J by 5 bases; unmatched bases: 1. In germline, CDR1 is SGHAT, CDR2 FQDESV (reference sequence). Here the CDR3 reads CASSFTSGTGELFF. In DNA, the CDR3 is TGTGCCAGCAGCTTCACTAGCGGGACCGGGGAGCTGTTTTTT.

The chain has TRBV10-3 and TRBJ2-7, with 8 bases matching TRBD2. Trimming at V came to 2 bases and at J to 0 bases, leaving 6 bases not matched to a gene. Germline V gene lookup returns CDR1 ENHRY and CDR2 SYGVKD. This CDR3 region has 16 residues. As DNA, the CDR3 is TGTGCCATCAGTGAGGTCACTAGCGGAAACTCCTACGAGCAGTACTTC. It specifies CAISEVTSGNSYEQYF.

This clonotype was seen only a few times. This sequence joins TRBV6-1 and TRBJ2-7; possibly TRBD1 or TRBD2 for D (7 bases each). V lost 5 bases to trimming and J lost 2 bases, with 13 bases between them. Germline V CDR1 and CDR2: MNHNS, SASEGT. The CDR3 spans 14 residues. The CDR3 loop reads CASSTQGGAYEQYF. The CDR3 DNA sequence: TGTGCCAGCAGTACTCAGGGGGGGGCCTACGAGCAGTACTTC.

By proportion, this clonotype is medium-sized. The genes are TRBV27 and TRBJ2-7; no clear D. Deletions cut 10 bases from V and 0 bases from J, with 19 bases between. Germline values: CDR1 MNHEY, CDR2 SMNVEV (reference sequence). The CDR3 is made up of 15 amino acids. CDR3 nucleotides: TGTGCCACTTGGGATCCTCATCAAAGCTCCTACGAGCAGTACTTC. It translates to CATWDPHQSSYEQYF.

V gene TRBV6-1 combines with J gene TRBJ1-3; TRBD1 matches 7 bases. Germline V gives CDR1 MNHNS, CDR2 SASEGT. The CDR3 runs to 13 residues. Trimming took 6 bases from V and 4 from J; bases not matched to a gene: 3. CDR3 bases: TGTGCCAGCAGCCGGGACAGCGGAAACACCATATATTTT. It encodes CASSRDSGNTIYF.

This chain joins TRBV5-1 and TRBJ1-2; perhaps TRBD1 as D (6 bases). CDR1 is SGHRS and CDR2 is YFSETQ in the germline V gene. The V end was cut by 3 bases, the J end by 2 bases, with 11 bases between. The CDR3 runs 14 residues. The DNA of the CDR3 is TGCGCCAGCAGCTCTATTACAGGGAACTATGGCTACACCTTC. Residues: CASSSITGNYGYTF.

The rearrangement links TRBV28 to TRBJ1-2; D is ambiguous. Germline V gives CDR1 MDHEN, CDR2 SYDVKM. V shed 3 bases and J shed 5 bases, with 7 bases lying between them. This CDR3 has 12 amino acids. In DNA, the CDR3 is TGTGCCAGCAGTTTCGGTCGTTATGGCTACACCTTC. Translated, it gives CASSFGRYGYTF.

Within the sample, this clonotype is medium-sized. This chain connects TRBV2 to TRBJ1-5; D is uncertain. This CDR3 is 13 amino acids long. V dropped 8 bases and J dropped 2 bases, with 10 bases sitting between them. CDR1 SNHLY and CDR2 FYNNEI come from the germline V gene. The CDR3 DNA follows: TGTGCCAGCGGGAGGCAGGGCAATCAGCCCCAGCATTTT. It translates to CASGRQGNQPQHF.

This clonotype appeared a few times. The chain links TRBV18 to TRBJ1-5; a possible D gene is TRBD1 (5 bases). Between the trimmed V and J ends, which lost 6 bases and 9 bases, there was a span of 12 bases. This CDR3 has 12 amino acids. Germline V gives CDR1 KGHSH, CDR2 LQKENI. The DNA for the CDR3 is TGTGCCAGCTCGAGGGACCTTGGGCCCCAGCATTTT. Amino acids: CASSRDLGPQHF. Based on the CDR3 plus reference TRBV18 and TRBJ1-5, the full variable domain is NAGVMQNPRHLVRRRGQEARLRCSPMKGHSHVYWYRQLPEEGLKFMVYLQKENIIDESGMPKERFSAEFPKEGPSILRIQQVVRGDSAAYFCASSRDLGPQHFGDGTRLSIL.

The chain recombines TRBV18 with TRBJ1-1; no clear D. CDR3 length: 13 residues. CDR1 and CDR2 (germline): KGHSH, LQKENI. Trimming stripped 3 bases from V and 1 base from J, with 6 bases between. The CDR3 sequence: CASSPAENTEAFF. CDR3 sequence (DNA): TGTGCCAGCTCACCGGCGGAGAACACTGAAGCTTTCTTT.

This chain joins TRBV5-1 and TRBJ2-1; D tentatively fits TRBD1 or TRBD2 (5 bases each). Trimming pared 0 bases from V and 4 bases from J, leaving 11 bases between. The CDR3 is 15 amino acids. In germline, CDR1 is SGHRS, CDR2 YFSETQ. The CDR3: CASSLGGTTYNEQFF. DNA for the CDR3: TGCGCCAGCAGCTTGGGGGGGACCACGTACAATGAGCAGTTCTTC. Based on the CDR3 plus reference TRBV5-1 and TRBJ2-1, the full variable domain is KAGVTQTPRYLIKTRGQQVTLSCSPISGHRSVSWYQQTPGQGLQFLFEYFSETQRNKGNFPGRFSGRQFSNSRSEMNVSTLELGDSALYLCASSLGGTTYNEQFFGPGTRLTVL.

The sample holds a few counts of this clonotype. The genes are TRBV6-1 and TRBJ1-4; D perhaps matches TRBD1 (6 bases). Germline loops: CDR1 MNHNS, CDR2 SASEGT. This CDR3 comprises 14 residues. Trimming took 6 bases from V and 5 from J, leaving 13 bases between them. The chain's CDR3 is CASSRQDSNEKLFF. CDR3 bases: TGTGCCAGCAGCCGACAGGATTCGAATGAAAAACTGTTTTTT.

The chain links TRBV10-1 to TRBJ2-5; D is ambiguous. Germline V CDR1 and CDR2: WNHNN, SYGVQD (reference sequence). This CDR3 region has 13 residues. Trimming left V 3 bases short and J 5 bases short, with 10 bases between. The CDR3 sequence is CASSDTSLETQYF. The CDR3, as DNA: TGCGCCAGCAGTGATACTTCCCTGGAGACCCAGTACTTC.

In this sample, this clonotype turned up a few times. The CDR3 region is CSAWSSPSYNEQFF. Here the CDR3 DNA reads TGCAGTGCTTGGAGCAGCCCCTCCTACAATGAGCAGTTCTTC. The chain has TRBV20-1 and TRBJ2-1; D call uncertain. V lost 5 bases to trimming and J lost 0 bases, with 11 bases between them. Germline lookup yields CDR1 DFQATT and CDR2 SNEGSKA (reference sequence). The CDR3 loop spans 14 amino acids.

This clonotype has just a few counts. The chain employs TRBV19 and TRBJ2-7; the D gene could be TRBD1 or TRBD2 (6 bases each). Looked up from germline, CDR1 is LNHDA and CDR2 is SQIVND (reference sequence). The CDR3 spans 15 residues. Trimming removed 3 bases from V and 0 bases from J, with 12 bases in between. The CDR3 protein is CASSMGGSPSYEQYF. The CDR3 DNA is TGTGCCAGTAGTATGGGGGGCTCCCCCTCCTACGAGCAGTACTTC.

This clonotype was seen more than once but under ten times. V usage is TRBV6-5 and J usage is TRBJ1-4; D might be TRBD1 (6 bases). The CDR3 is made up of 13 amino acids. Germline-derived CDR1 and CDR2 are MNHEY and SVGAGI. Trimming took off 4 bases at V and 7 bases at J, with 10 bases between the two ends. DNA for the CDR3: TGTGCCAGCAGTTCACAGGGAGGTGAAAAACTGTTTTTT. Protein sequence: CASSSQGGEKLFF.

The V gene is TRBV27, the J gene TRBJ2-1; D is unclear. V gave up 4 bases and J gave up 0 bases, with 4 bases separating them. CDR1 is MNHEY and CDR2 is SMNVEV in the germline V gene (reference sequence). CDR3 length equals 13 residues. CDR3 residues: CASSSSSYNEQFF. The CDR3 DNA reads TGTGCCAGCAGTTCGTCCTCCTACAATGAGCAGTTCTTC.

This clonotype was detected a few times. CDR3 amino acids: CSARDPVPGQGRGSGYTF. DNA for the CDR3: TGCAGTGCTAGAGACCCAGTCCCGGGACAGGGGAGGGGTAGTGGCTACACCTTC. The chain employs TRBV20-1 and TRBJ1-2, with 10 positions matching TRBD1. V lost 0 bases, J lost 7 bases, and 17 bases stayed unmatched. This CDR3 comprises 18 residues. CDR1 is DFQATT, CDR2 SNEGSKA, per germline (reference sequence).

This sequence joins TRBV2 and TRBJ2-3, with D hard to call. In germline, CDR1 is SNHLY, CDR2 FYNNEI. Trimming took 3 bases from V and 6 from J, leaving 10 bases between them. The CDR3 has 13 residues. DNA for the CDR3: TGTGCCAGCAGTGATGCAATAACGGATACGCAGTATTTT. Protein product: CASSDAITDTQYF.

In regard to this clonotype: An end of the junction differs from the germline gene, which may be a read error. The chain has TRBV6-2 or TRBV6-3 and TRBJ2-7; 8 bases fit TRBD1. CDR3 length equals 16 residues. Germline values: CDR1 MNHEY, CDR2 SVGEGT. CDR3 DNA sequence: TGTGCCAGCAGTCCTCCGCGGACAGGGTCCTCCTGCGAGCAGTACTTC. It codes for CASSPPRTGSSCEQYF.

This clonotype was seen more than once but under ten times. The chain is built from TRBV5-8 and TRBJ2-5; 9 nucleotides agree with TRBD1. Trimming took 0 bases from V and 5 from J; bases not matched to a gene: 11. CDR3 size: 17 residues. Per germline, CDR1 SGHTS and CDR2 YDEGEE. The CDR3 loop is CASSLGSSGTGTETQYF. Written as DNA, the CDR3 is TGTGCCAGCAGCTTGGGATCGAGTGGGACAGGGACGGAGACCCAGTACTTC.

The chain uses TRBV10-3 and TRBJ2-7; perhaps TRBD2 as D (6 bases). V lost 8 bases to trimming and J lost 5 bases, with 16 bases between them. This CDR3 spans 13 amino acids. Germline V gene data show CDR1 as ENHRY and CDR2 as SYGVKD. The CDR3: CAIRGITDHEQYF. The CDR3 DNA sequence: TGTGCCATCCGGGGGATCACGGACCACGAGCAGTACTTC.

J is TRBJ2-5 and V is TRBV4-3; a weak D match, TRBD2 (5 bases). The V end was cut by 0 bases, the J end by 12 bases, with 20 bases between. CDR1 LGHNA and CDR2 YSLEER come from the germline V gene. The CDR3 loop spans 15 amino acids. The CDR3 sequence is CASSQDTGAERRKYF. The CDR3 DNA reads as TGCGCCAGCAGCCAAGATACTGGTGCGGAGCGGAGAAAGTACTTC.

This chain connects TRBV9 to TRBJ2-3; unclear D gene. Germline V gives CDR1 SGDLS, CDR2 YYNGEE. The CDR3 totals 12 residues. Trimming cost V 0 bases and J 3 bases, with 2 bases left between them. The CDR3 here is CASSVDTDTQYF. As DNA, the CDR3 is TGTGCCAGCAGCGTAGATACAGATACGCAGTATTTT. Together with reference TRBV9 and TRBJ2-3, the CDR3 gives the full variable domain: DSGVTQTPKHLITATGQRVTLRCSPRSGDLSVYWYQQSLDQGLQFLIQYYNGEERAKGNILERFSAQQFPDLHSELNLSSLELGDSALYFCASSVDTDTQYFGPGTRLTVL.

The chain uses TRBV29-1 and TRBJ1-1; D unresolved. This CDR3 is 10 amino acids long. Germline assignment: CDR1 SQVTM and CDR2 ANQGSEA. Trimming shortened V by 7 bases and J by 1 base, and 4 bases separated the two germline ends. CDR3 sequence (DNA): TGCAGCGCCCAGAACACTGAAGCTTTCTTT. Translated: CSAQNTEAFF.